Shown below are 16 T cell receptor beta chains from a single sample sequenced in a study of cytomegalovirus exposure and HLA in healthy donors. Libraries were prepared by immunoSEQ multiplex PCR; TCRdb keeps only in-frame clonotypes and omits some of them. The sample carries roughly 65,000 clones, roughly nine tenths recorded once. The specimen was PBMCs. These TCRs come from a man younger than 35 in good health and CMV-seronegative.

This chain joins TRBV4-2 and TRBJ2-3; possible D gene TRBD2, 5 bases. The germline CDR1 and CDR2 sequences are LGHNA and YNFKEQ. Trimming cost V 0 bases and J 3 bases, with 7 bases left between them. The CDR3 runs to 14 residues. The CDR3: CASSQELATDTQYF. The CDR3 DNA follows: TGTGCCAGCAGCCAAGAATTAGCGACAGATACGCAGTATTTT.

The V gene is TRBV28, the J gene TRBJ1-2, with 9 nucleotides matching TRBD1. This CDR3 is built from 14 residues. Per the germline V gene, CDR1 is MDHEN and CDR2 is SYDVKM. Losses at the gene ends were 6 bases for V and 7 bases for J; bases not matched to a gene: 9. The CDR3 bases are TGTGCCAGCAGCCCACTTACAGGGGGCTTTGGCTACACCTTC. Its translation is CASSPLTGGFGYTF.

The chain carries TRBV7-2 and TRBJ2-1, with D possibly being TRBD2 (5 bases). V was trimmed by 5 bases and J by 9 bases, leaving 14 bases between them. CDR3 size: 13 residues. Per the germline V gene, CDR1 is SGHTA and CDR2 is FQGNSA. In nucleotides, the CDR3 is TGTGCCAGCAGCCTCACTAGTCTAAGTGAGCAGTTCTTC. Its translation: CASSLTSLSEQFF.

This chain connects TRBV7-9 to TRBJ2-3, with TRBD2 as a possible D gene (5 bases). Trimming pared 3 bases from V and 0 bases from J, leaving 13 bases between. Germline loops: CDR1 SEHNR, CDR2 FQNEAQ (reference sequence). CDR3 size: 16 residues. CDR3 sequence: CASSFRRTGSTDTQYF. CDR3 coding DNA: TGTGCCAGCAGCTTCCGACGGACTGGGAGCACAGATACGCAGTATTTT.

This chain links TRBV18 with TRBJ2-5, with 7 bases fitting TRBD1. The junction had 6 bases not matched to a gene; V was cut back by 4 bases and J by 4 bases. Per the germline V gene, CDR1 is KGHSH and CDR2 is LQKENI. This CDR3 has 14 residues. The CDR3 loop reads CASSRDRVGETQYF. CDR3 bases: TGTGCCAGCTCACGTGACAGGGTGGGAGAGACCCAGTACTTC. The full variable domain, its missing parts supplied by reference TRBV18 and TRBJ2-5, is NAGVMQNPRHLVRRRGQEARLRCSPMKGHSHVYWYRQLPEEGLKFMVYLQKENIIDESGMPKERFSAEFPKEGPSILRIQQVVRGDSAAYFCASSRDRVGETQYFGPGTRLLVL.

DNA for the CDR3: TGTGCCAGCAGCGTAGCCCCACATGGACTAGCGGGAGCCGATACGCAGTATTTT. Encoded protein: CASSVAPHGLAGADTQYF. The rearrangement uses TRBV9 and TRBJ2-3, with 13 nucleotides matching TRBD2. Unmatched junction bases numbered 10, after V lost 0 bases and J lost 6 bases. Germline V CDR1 and CDR2: SGDLS, YYNGEE. The CDR3 loop spans 18 amino acids.

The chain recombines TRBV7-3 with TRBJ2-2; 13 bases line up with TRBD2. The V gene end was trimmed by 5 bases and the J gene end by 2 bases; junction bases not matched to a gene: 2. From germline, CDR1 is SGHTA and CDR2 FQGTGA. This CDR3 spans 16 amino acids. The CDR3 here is CASSKGLAGNTGELFF. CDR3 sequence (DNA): TGTGCCAGCAGCAAGGGACTAGCGGGAAACACCGGGGAGCTGTTTTTT.

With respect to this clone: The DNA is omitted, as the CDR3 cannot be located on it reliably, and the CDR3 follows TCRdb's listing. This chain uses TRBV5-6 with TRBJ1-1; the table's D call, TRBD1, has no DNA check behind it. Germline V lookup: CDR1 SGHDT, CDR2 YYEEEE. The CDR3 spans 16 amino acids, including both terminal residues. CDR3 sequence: CASRFFGERGRTEAFF.

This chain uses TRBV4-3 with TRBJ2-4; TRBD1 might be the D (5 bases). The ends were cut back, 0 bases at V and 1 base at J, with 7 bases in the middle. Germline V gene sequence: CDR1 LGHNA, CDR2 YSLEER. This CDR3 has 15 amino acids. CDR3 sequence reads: CASSQDKGAKNIQYF. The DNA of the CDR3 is TGCGCCAGCAGCCAAGATAAGGGGGCCAAAAACATTCAGTACTTC.

The DNA of the CDR3 is TGTGCCAGCAGTCCTAGCGGAGACCACAATGAGCAGTTCTTC. Encoded protein: CASSPSGDHNEQFF. This chain joins TRBV7-9 and TRBJ2-1; TRBD2 matches at 7 bases. Germline CDR1 SEHNR, CDR2 FQNEAQ (reference sequence). The CDR3 has 14 residues. Trimming removed 6 bases from V and 5 bases from J; junction bases left unmatched: 7.

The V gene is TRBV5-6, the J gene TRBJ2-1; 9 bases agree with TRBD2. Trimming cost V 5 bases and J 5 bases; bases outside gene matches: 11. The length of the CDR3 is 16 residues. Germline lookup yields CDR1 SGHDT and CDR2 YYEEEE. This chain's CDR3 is CASSPISGSGDNEQFF. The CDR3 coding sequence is TGTGCCAGCAGTCCGATTAGCGGGAGTGGGGACAATGAGCAGTTCTTC.

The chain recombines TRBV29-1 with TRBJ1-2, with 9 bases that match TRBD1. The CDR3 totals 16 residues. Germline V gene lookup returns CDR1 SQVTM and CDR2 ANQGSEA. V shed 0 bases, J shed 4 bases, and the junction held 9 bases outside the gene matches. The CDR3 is CSVEDFGTGNSYGYTF. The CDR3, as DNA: TGCAGCGTTGAAGATTTTGGGACAGGGAATAGCTATGGCTACACCTTC.

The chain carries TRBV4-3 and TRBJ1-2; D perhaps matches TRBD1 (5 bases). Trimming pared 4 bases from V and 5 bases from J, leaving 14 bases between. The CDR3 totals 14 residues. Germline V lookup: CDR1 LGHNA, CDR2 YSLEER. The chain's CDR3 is CASSPFRGDYGYTF. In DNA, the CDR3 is TGCGCCAGCAGCCCGTTTCGGGGGGATTATGGCTACACCTTC.

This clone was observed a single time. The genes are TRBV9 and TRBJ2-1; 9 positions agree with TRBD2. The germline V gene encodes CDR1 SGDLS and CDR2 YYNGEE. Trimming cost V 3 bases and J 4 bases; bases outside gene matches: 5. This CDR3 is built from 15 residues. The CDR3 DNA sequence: TGTGCCAGCAGCGAAGCGGGAGGCTCATACAATGAGCAGTTCTTC. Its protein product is CASSEAGGSYNEQFF. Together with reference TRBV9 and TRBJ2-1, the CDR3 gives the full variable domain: DSGVTQTPKHLITATGQRVTLRCSPRSGDLSVYWYQQSLDQGLQFLIQYYNGEERAKGNILERFSAQQFPDLHSELNLSSLELGDSALYFCASSEAGGSYNEQFFGPGTRLTVL.

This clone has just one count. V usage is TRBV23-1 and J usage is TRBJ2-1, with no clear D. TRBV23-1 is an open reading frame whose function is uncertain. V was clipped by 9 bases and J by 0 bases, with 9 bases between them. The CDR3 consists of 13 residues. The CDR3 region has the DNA TGCGCCAGTGCGAGGAACTCCTACAATGAGCAGTTCTTC. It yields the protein CASARNSYNEQFF.

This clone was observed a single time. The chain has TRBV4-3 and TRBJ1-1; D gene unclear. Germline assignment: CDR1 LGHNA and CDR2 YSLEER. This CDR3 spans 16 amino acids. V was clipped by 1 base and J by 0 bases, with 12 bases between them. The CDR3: CASSQANGWMNTEAFF. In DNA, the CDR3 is TGCGCCAGCAGCCAAGCTAACGGGTGGATGAACACTGAAGCTTTCTTT.